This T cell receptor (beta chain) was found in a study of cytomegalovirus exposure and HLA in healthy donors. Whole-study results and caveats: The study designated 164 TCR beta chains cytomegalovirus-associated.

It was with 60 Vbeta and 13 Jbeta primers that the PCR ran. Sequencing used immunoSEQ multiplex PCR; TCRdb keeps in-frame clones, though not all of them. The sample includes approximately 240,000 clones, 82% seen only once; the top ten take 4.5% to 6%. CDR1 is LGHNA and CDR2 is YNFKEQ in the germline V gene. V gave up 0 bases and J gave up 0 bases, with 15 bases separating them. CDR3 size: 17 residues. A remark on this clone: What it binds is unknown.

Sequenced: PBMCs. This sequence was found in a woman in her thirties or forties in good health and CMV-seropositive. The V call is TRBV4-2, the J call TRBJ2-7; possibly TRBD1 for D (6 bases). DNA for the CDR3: TGTGCCAGCAGCCAAGAACGGGGTAACAGGGCCTCCTACGAGCAGTACTTC. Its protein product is CASSQERGNRASYEQYF.